This T cell receptor (beta chain) stems from a study of blood T cell repertoires in COVID-19. Study details: The origin of the acute and convalescent COVID-19 samples was the United States, Italy and Spain. The cDNA or gDNA used as material had been derived from T cells, B-cell-depleted T cells, or PBMCs.

Methods used by the authors: Researchers report that nucleated cell counts were estimated from reference gene primer amplification. Measured with immunoSEQ multiplex PCR; TCRdb has only the in-frame clones, and not every one. V, J and clone size are taken as reported in that table, and D and trimming were inferred from the DNA itself. In the table there are tens of thousands of clones, under 85% of which are singletons. This clonotype originated in a human donor in a cohort sampled during active COVID-19. Sequencing input: peripheral blood.

The CDR3 DNA follows: TGTGCCAGCAGCCGTGACAGGATCCAGCCCCAGCATTTT. Protein product: CASSRDRIQPQHF. The rearrangement links TRBV5-6 to TRBJ1-5; possible D gene TRBD1, 6 bases. Germline V CDR1 and CDR2: SGHDT, YYEEEE. Trimming shortened V by 4 bases and J by 7 bases, and 12 bases separated the two germline ends. This CDR3 has 13 amino acids. Variable domain in full (rest from reference TRBV5-6 and TRBJ1-5): DAGVTQSPTHLIKTRGQQVTLRCSPKSGHDTVSWYQQALGQGPQFIFQYYEEEERQRGNFPDRFSGHQFPNYSSELNVNALLLGDSALYLCASSRDRIQPQHFGDGTRLSIL.